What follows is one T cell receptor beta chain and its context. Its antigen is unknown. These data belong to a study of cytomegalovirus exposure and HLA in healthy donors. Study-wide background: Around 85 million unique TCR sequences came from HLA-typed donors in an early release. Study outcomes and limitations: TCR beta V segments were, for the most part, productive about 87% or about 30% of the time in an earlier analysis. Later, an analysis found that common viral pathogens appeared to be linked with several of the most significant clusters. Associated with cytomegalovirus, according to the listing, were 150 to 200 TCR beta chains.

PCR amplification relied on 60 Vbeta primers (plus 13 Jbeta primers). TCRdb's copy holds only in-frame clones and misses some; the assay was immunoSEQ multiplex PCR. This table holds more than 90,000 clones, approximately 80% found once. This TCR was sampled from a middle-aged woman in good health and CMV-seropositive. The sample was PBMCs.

DNA for the CDR3: TGTGCCAGCAGCTTGTCCGGTCGCTCTGGAAACACCATATATTTT. Translation gives CASSLSGRSGNTIYF. The chain links TRBV5-6 to TRBJ1-3; unclear D gene. V lost 1 base, J lost 0 bases, and 8 bases lay in between. CDR1 and CDR2 from the germline V gene are SGHDT and YYEEEE. The CDR3 consists of 15 residues. The complete variable domain, with remaining parts taken from reference TRBV5-6 and TRBJ1-3, reads DAGVTQSPTHLIKTRGQQVTLRCSPKSGHDTVSWYQQALGQGPQFIFQYYEEEERQRGNFPDRFSGHQFPNYSSELNVNALLLGDSALYLCASSLSGRSGNTIYFGEGSWLTVV.